Listed below are T cell receptor beta chains from one sample, sequenced in a study of beta chain features in type 1 diabetes. Here immunoSEQ multiplex PCR was the method, and the copy in TCRdb shows in-frame clones only, minus some. This sample has approximately 60,000 clones, with around 63% found just once. Sequencing input: Tregs from blood. These TCRs come from a woman aged 18-35 years in good health. CDR3s include the opening cysteine and the closing phenylalanine or tryptophan. The order of the fields is D gene, V gene, J gene, clone size, CDR3 DNA, CDR3 protein. A D gene is named only where the DNA matches it firmly. Where a row states a size, it is once, few, many or the class of an expanded clone; other rows omit it.

D gene: NA; V gene: TRBV5-6; J gene: TRBJ2-3; clone size: NA; CDR3 DNA: TGTGCCAGCAGCTTGGCCAGGTTAAGCACAGATACGCAGTATTTT; CDR3 protein: CASSLARLSTDTQYF
D gene: TRBD1; V gene: TRBV5-6; J gene: TRBJ1-1; clone size: NA; CDR3 DNA: TGTGCCAGCAGCCGCGGACGACAGGGTACCACTGAAGCTTTCTTT; CDR3 protein: CASSRGRQGTTEAFF
D gene: NA; V gene: TRBV2; J gene: TRBJ2-7; clone size: NA; CDR3 DNA: TGTGCCAGCAGTGAAGGAAGGGGCTACGGGCAGTACTTC; CDR3 protein: CASSEGRGYGQYF
D gene: NA; V gene: TRBV7-2; J gene: TRBJ2-1; clone size: NA; CDR3 DNA: TGTGCCAGCAGCTTACAGCGATTCTACAATGAGCAGTTCTTC; CDR3 protein: CASSLQRFYNEQFF
D gene: TRBD1; V gene: TRBV7-9; J gene: TRBJ2-5; clone size: NA; CDR3 DNA: TGTGCCAGCAGCGCGACAGGGGAAGAGACCCAGTACTTC; CDR3 protein: CASSATGEETQYF
D gene: TRBD2; V gene: TRBV5-4; J gene: TRBJ2-5; clone size: NA; CDR3 DNA: TGTGCCAGCAGCAGCCCAGCGGGGGGCCAAGAGACCCAGTACTTC; CDR3 protein: CASSSPAGGQETQYF
D gene: TRBD1; V gene: TRBV6-6; J gene: TRBJ1-5; clone size: NA; CDR3 DNA: TGTGCCAGCAGCCTTAGGACAGGGGGCTTTCAGCCCCAGCATTTT; CDR3 protein: CASSLRTGGFQPQHF
D gene: TRBD1; V gene: TRBV5-1; J gene: TRBJ1-2; clone size: NA; CDR3 DNA: TGCGCCAGCAGCTCGACAGGGGATGGCTACACCTTC; CDR3 protein: CASSSTGDGYTF
D gene: TRBD1; V gene: TRBV7-2; J gene: TRBJ2-7; clone size: NA; CDR3 DNA: TGTGCCAGCAGCCCATGGACAGGGGATAGCTCCTACGAGCAGTACTTC; CDR3 protein: CASSPWTGDSSYEQYF
D gene: NA; V gene: TRBV27; J gene: TRBJ2-5; clone size: NA; CDR3 DNA: TGTGCCAGCAGTCCCCTGAATTTGGGGCAGAGTAAAGAGACCCAGTACTTC; CDR3 protein: CASSPLNLGQSKETQYF
D gene: TRBD1; V gene: TRBV7-9; J gene: TRBJ2-1; clone size: many; CDR3 DNA: TGTGCCAGCAGCTGGGGACAGGGGAGGAATGAGCAGTTCTTC; CDR3 protein: CASSWGQGRNEQFF
D gene: TRBD1; V gene: TRBV29-1; J gene: TRBJ1-1; clone size: NA; CDR3 DNA: TGCAGCACTAGACAGGGGGAATCGAACACTGAAGCTTTCTTT; CDR3 protein: CSTRQGESNTEAFF
D gene: NA; V gene: TRBV4-1; J gene: TRBJ1-2; clone size: few; CDR3 DNA: TGCGCCAGCAGCCAAGAGATGGCAGGGAGGATCTATGGCTACACCTTC; CDR3 protein: CASSQEMAGRIYGYTF
D gene: NA; V gene: TRBV15; J gene: TRBJ1-5; clone size: NA; CDR3 DNA: TGTGCCACCAGCAGAGATTGGACAGACTATAGCAATCAGCCCCAGCATTTT; CDR3 protein: CATSRDWTDYSNQPQHF
D gene: NA; V gene: TRBV7-3; J gene: TRBJ2-7; clone size: NA; CDR3 DNA: TGTGCCAGCAGCAAAGACAGCCCCGACGAGCAGTACTTC; CDR3 protein: CASSKDSPDEQYF
D gene: NA; V gene: TRBV19; J gene: TRBJ1-5; clone size: NA; CDR3 DNA: TGTGCCAGTAGTATTAGAGGACAAGGATATCAGCCCCAGCATTTT; CDR3 protein: CASSIRGQGYQPQHF
D gene: NA; V gene: TRBV5-1; J gene: TRBJ2-2; clone size: few; CDR3 DNA: TGCGCCAGCAGCTTTCAGACAGTGAACACCGGGGAGCTGTTTTTT; CDR3 protein: CASSFQTVNTGELFF
D gene: NA; V gene: TRBV9; J gene: TRBJ2-5; clone size: NA; CDR3 DNA: TGTGCCAGCAGCGCACAAGAGACCCAGTACTTC; CDR3 protein: CASSAQETQYF
D gene: NA; V gene: TRBV7-2; J gene: TRBJ1-5; clone size: NA; CDR3 DNA: TGTGCCAGCAGCCCCCGGGGGACCAATCAGCCCCAGCATTTT; CDR3 protein: CASSPRGTNQPQHF
D gene: TRBD2; V gene: TRBV5-1; J gene: TRBJ2-2; clone size: NA; CDR3 DNA: TGCGCCAGCAGCTACGCGGGAGGTGGCACCGGGGAGCTGTTTTTT; CDR3 protein: CASSYAGGGTGELFF
D gene: NA; V gene: TRBV10-3; J gene: TRBJ1-2; clone size: NA; CDR3 DNA: TGTGCCACCGAAGGACACGACTATGGCTACACCTTC; CDR3 protein: CATEGHDYGYTF
D gene: NA; V gene: TRBV7-8; J gene: TRBJ2-6; clone size: NA; CDR3 DNA: TGTGCCAGCAGCTTAAATCAGGGTCTCTCTGGGGCCAACGTCCTGACTTTC; CDR3 protein: CASSLNQGLSGANVLTF
D gene: NA; V gene: TRBV20-1; J gene: TRBJ2-5; clone size: few; CDR3 DNA: TGCAGTGCTCTCCCCCGGGAGACCCAGTACTTC; CDR3 protein: CSALPRETQYF
D gene: TRBD1; V gene: TRBV5-1; J gene: TRBJ1-2; clone size: NA; CDR3 DNA: TGCGCCAGCAGCTCACAGGGGAACTATGGCTACACCTTC; CDR3 protein: CASSSQGNYGYTF
D gene: TRBD2; V gene: TRBV2; J gene: TRBJ2-5; clone size: NA; CDR3 DNA: TGTGCCAGCAGTGAAATAGGACTAGCGGGAAGGGGAGAGACCCAGTACTTC; CDR3 protein: CASSEIGLAGRGETQYF
D gene: NA; V gene: TRBV5-1; J gene: TRBJ1-2; clone size: NA; CDR3 DNA: TGCGCCAGCGGCCGGGGCTATGGCTACACCTTC; CDR3 protein: CASGRGYGYTF
D gene: NA; V gene: TRBV5-1; J gene: TRBJ1-5; clone size: NA; CDR3 DNA: TGCGCCAGCAGTCTTATCGGGGGTCAGCCCCAGCATTTT; CDR3 protein: CASSLIGGQPQHF
D gene: TRBD1; V gene: TRBV7-6; J gene: TRBJ1-1; clone size: NA; CDR3 DNA: TGTGCCAGCAGCCCTGCGAGACTAGGACAGGGGAACACTGAAGCTTTCTTT; CDR3 protein: CASSPARLGQGNTEAFF
D gene: NA; V gene: TRBV7-2; J gene: TRBJ2-7; clone size: NA; CDR3 DNA: TGTGCCAGCAGCTTCTCGGGGGTGGATGAGCAGTACTTC; CDR3 protein: CASSFSGVDEQYF
D gene: TRBD1; V gene: TRBV6-6; J gene: TRBJ1-4; clone size: NA; CDR3 DNA: TGTGCCAGCAGTTACTCCCGGGACAGGGTTCAAAAACTGTTTTTT; CDR3 protein: CASSYSRDRVQKLFF
D gene: NA; V gene: TRBV6-1; J gene: TRBJ1-4; clone size: NA; CDR3 DNA: TGTGCCAGCGGAGCCGGATTAAATGAAAAACTGTTTTTT; CDR3 protein: CASGAGLNEKLFF
D gene: TRBD1; V gene: TRBV6-5; J gene: TRBJ2-3; clone size: once; CDR3 DNA: TGTGCCAGCAGGGACAGGGTCACAGATACGCAGTATTTT; CDR3 protein: CASRDRVTDTQYF
D gene: NA; V gene: TRBV30; J gene: TRBJ1-2; clone size: once; CDR3 DNA: TGTGCCTGGAGTGTCGGCGGATGGGACTATGGCTACACCTTC; CDR3 protein: CAWSVGGWDYGYTF
D gene: TRBD1; V gene: TRBV7-8; J gene: TRBJ1-2; clone size: NA; CDR3 DNA: TGTGCCAGCAGCCCATCAGGGGGCAGGGGCGGATCCTATGGCTACACCTTC; CDR3 protein: CASSPSGGRGGSYGYTF
D gene: NA; V gene: TRBV7-9; J gene: TRBJ1-1; clone size: few; CDR3 DNA: TGTGCCAGCAGCTTACGCTTCGACAGCGCTTTCTTT; CDR3 protein: CASSLRFDSAFF
D gene: TRBD1; V gene: TRBV5-1; J gene: TRBJ1-2; clone size: once; CDR3 DNA: TGCGCCAGCAGCTTGGGTGGACAGGGGATCAACTATGGCTACACCTTC; CDR3 protein: CASSLGGQGINYGYTF
D gene: NA; V gene: TRBV5-1; J gene: TRBJ1-1; clone size: few; CDR3 DNA: TGCGCCAGCAGCTTTTTGCAGAAAACTTTCTTT; CDR3 protein: CASSFLQKTFF
D gene: TRBD2; V gene: TRBV27; J gene: TRBJ2-2; clone size: NA; CDR3 DNA: TGTGCCAGCAGTTTATTGCGGGAGGTCGGAACCGGGGAGCTGTTTTTT; CDR3 protein: CASSLLREVGTGELFF
D gene: NA; V gene: TRBV7-2; J gene: TRBJ2-1; clone size: few; CDR3 DNA: TGTGCCAGCAGCTTAACGTTCGGAGGGGCCATCTACAATGAGCAGTTCTTC; CDR3 protein: CASSLTFGGAIYNEQFF
D gene: TRBD2; V gene: TRBV5-1; J gene: TRBJ2-3; clone size: NA; CDR3 DNA: TGCGCCAGCAGCTTGGCCAAGCGGGGGGGCCGGGATACGCAGTATTTT; CDR3 protein: CASSLAKRGGRDTQYF
D gene: NA; V gene: TRBV14; J gene: TRBJ1-2; clone size: NA; CDR3 DNA: TGTGCCAGCAGCCAAGTTGAAGGGGGTGGTGGCTACACCTTC; CDR3 protein: CASSQVEGGGGYTF
D gene: TRBD2; V gene: TRBV7-9; J gene: TRBJ2-3; clone size: NA; CDR3 DNA: TGTGCCAGCAGCTTTGGACTAGCGGGGGGGAGCACAGATACGCAGTATTTT; CDR3 protein: CASSFGLAGGSTDTQYF
D gene: TRBD1; V gene: TRBV5-1; J gene: TRBJ1-2; clone size: NA; CDR3 DNA: TGCGCCAGCAGCTCGCTGGGACAGCTTACAGGTGGCTACACCTTC; CDR3 protein: CASSSLGQLTGGYTF
D gene: NA; V gene: TRBV7-6; J gene: TRBJ2-3; clone size: NA; CDR3 DNA: TGTGCCAGCAGCCCCACGCGCCTAGCCACAGATACGCAGTATTTT; CDR3 protein: CASSPTRLATDTQYF
D gene: NA; V gene: TRBV6-5; J gene: TRBJ2-7; clone size: NA; CDR3 DNA: TGTGCCAGCAGTTACTCCCACGACTCTCGCTACGAGCAGTACTTC; CDR3 protein: CASSYSHDSRYEQYF
D gene: TRBD1; V gene: TRBV6-1; J gene: TRBJ1-1; clone size: NA; CDR3 DNA: TGTGCCAGCAGTTCTGGGCAGGGGGCGTTAGGAGCTTTCTTT; CDR3 protein: CASSSGQGALGAFF
D gene: TRBD1; V gene: TRBV2; J gene: TRBJ1-1; clone size: NA; CDR3 DNA: TGTGCCAGCAGCGCGGACAGGCCCGGCCGTAGGAACACTGAAGCTTTCTTT; CDR3 protein: CASSADRPGRRNTEAFF
D gene: TRBD2; V gene: TRBV7-2; J gene: TRBJ2-7; clone size: NA; CDR3 DNA: TGTGCCAGCAGCCCCCCTAGCGGGGCTTACGGGGAGCAGTACTTC; CDR3 protein: CASSPPSGAYGEQYF
D gene: TRBD2; V gene: TRBV10-1; J gene: TRBJ2-2; clone size: NA; CDR3 DNA: TGCGCCAGCAGTAGCGGGAGATGGAACACCGGGGAGCTGTTTTTT; CDR3 protein: CASSSGRWNTGELFF
D gene: NA; V gene: TRBV14; J gene: TRBJ2-3; clone size: few; CDR3 DNA: TGTGCCAGCAGCCTTTCAGGGGTTCCAGATACGCAGTATTTT; CDR3 protein: CASSLSGVPDTQYF
D gene: NA; V gene: TRBV4-1; J gene: TRBJ2-1; clone size: few; CDR3 DNA: TGCGCCAGCAGCCGCCTTCCTCCTCAGGGAAATGAGCAGTTCTTC; CDR3 protein: CASSRLPPQGNEQFF
D gene: NA; V gene: TRBV7-2; J gene: TRBJ2-1; clone size: few; CDR3 DNA: TGTGCCAGCAGCCCCTACCCGGGTACGTCCTACAATGAGCAGTTCTTC; CDR3 protein: CASSPYPGTSYNEQFF
D gene: NA; V gene: TRBV7-2; J gene: TRBJ1-4; clone size: NA; CDR3 DNA: TGTGCCAGCAGCCCCAACGCAGGGGATAATGAAAAACTGTTTTTT; CDR3 protein: CASSPNAGDNEKLFF
D gene: TRBD2; V gene: TRBV29-1; J gene: TRBJ2-3; clone size: NA; CDR3 DNA: TGCAGCGTGACAGCGGGGGGCTTAGATACGCAGTATTTT; CDR3 protein: CSVTAGGLDTQYF
D gene: NA; V gene: TRBV5-1; J gene: TRBJ2-7; clone size: NA; CDR3 DNA: TGCGCCAGCAGCTTGGGACCCTCGAGGGAATACGAGCAGTACTTC; CDR3 protein: CASSLGPSREYEQYF